The 17 T cell receptor beta chains presented below share a single source sample, sequenced in a study of shared clonotypes between healthy human individuals. Positive CCR7 selection of CD45RO-negative cells yielded the naive CD8 cells, and terminally differentiated effector memory CD45RA+ cells were excluded. Profiled with immunoSEQ multiplex PCR; TCRdb holds only in-frame clones, not every one. This sample has roughly 2 million clones, with about 95% found just once. Specimen: naive CD8+ T cells sorted from blood. All receptors come from a man aged 18 to 29 in good health.

The chain is built from TRBV10-3 and TRBJ2-7; TRBD2 might be the D (5 bases). V was clipped by 6 bases and J by 5 bases, with 20 bases between them. This CDR3 spans 15 amino acids. The germline gives CDR1 ENHRY, CDR2 SYGVKD. CDR3 nucleotide sequence: TGTGCCATCAGAGACCCGACATGGACGAGGGACGAGCAGTACTTC. This sequence encodes CAIRDPTWTRDEQYF.

V usage is TRBV4-3 and J usage is TRBJ2-1; 10 nucleotides align to TRBD2. Trimming at V came to 0 bases and at J to 5 bases, leaving 4 bases not matched to a gene. The CDR3 loop spans 16 amino acids. CDR1 and CDR2 from the germline V gene are LGHNA and YSLEER. The CDR3 spells CASSQDLLAGDNEQFF. The DNA for the CDR3 is TGCGCCAGCAGCCAAGATTTGCTAGCGGGAGACAATGAGCAGTTCTTC.

The chain has TRBV28 and TRBJ2-2; a possible D gene is TRBD1 (5 bases). Trimming removed 6 bases from V and 2 bases from J, with 19 bases in between. This CDR3 spans 17 amino acids. Germline values: CDR1 MDHEN, CDR2 SYDVKM. The CDR3 sequence is CASSLTSGLFNTGELFF. The DNA for the CDR3 is TGTGCCAGCAGCCTTACCTCAGGGCTCTTTAACACCGGGGAGCTGTTTTTT.

J is TRBJ2-7 and V is TRBV27; D is undetermined. Trimming pared 6 bases from V and 6 bases from J, leaving 15 bases between. The CDR3 spans 13 residues. The germline V gene has CDR1 MNHEY and CDR2 SMNVEV (reference sequence). The CDR3 here is CASRGKTRLEQYF. The CDR3, as DNA: TGTGCCAGCAGGGGCAAAACTCGGCTCGAGCAGTACTTC.

This chain joins TRBV6-1 and TRBJ1-1, with 7 bases aligning to TRBD1. The J segment lost 4 bases and the V segment lost 6 bases, leaving 5 bases of the junction unmatched. This CDR3 has 13 residues. CDR1 is MNHNS, CDR2 SASEGT, per germline. The CDR3 loop is CASSPQGTTEAFF. CDR3 nucleotides: TGTGCCAGCAGCCCACAGGGGACCACTGAAGCTTTCTTT.

The chain couples TRBV2 to TRBJ2-7; D is perhaps TRBD1 or TRBD2 (5 bases each). V gave up 4 bases and J gave up 3 bases, with 10 bases separating them. CDR3 length equals 13 residues. Germline CDR1 SNHLY, CDR2 FYNNEI. The CDR3: CASSGGLGYEQYF. The CDR3 DNA reads as TGTGCCAGCAGTGGGGGGTTGGGCTACGAGCAGTACTTC.

The V gene is TRBV29-1, the J gene TRBJ2-5, with 9 bases lining up with TRBD2. Trimming removed 5 bases from V and 1 base from J; junction bases left unmatched: 11. Germline V gene lookup returns CDR1 SQVTM and CDR2 ANQGSEA. This CDR3 contains 16 residues. The CDR3 is CSVPPRGSGSQETQYF. In DNA, the CDR3 is TGCAGCGTTCCCCCAAGGGGTAGCGGGAGCCAAGAGACCCAGTACTTC.

The CDR3, as DNA: TGTGCCAGCAGCGCCCCGCCGGGACAGGGGTTTGAAAAACTGTTTTTT. Amino acid sequence: CASSAPPGQGFEKLFF. The rearrangement uses TRBV9 and TRBJ1-4; 10 nucleotides line up with TRBD1. J gave up 7 bases and V 3 bases, and 9 bases lay outside the gene matches. The CDR3 loop spans 16 amino acids. Germline V gene data show CDR1 as SGDLS and CDR2 as YYNGEE. The full variable domain, with the rest looked up from reference TRBV9 and TRBJ1-4, is DSGVTQTPKHLITATGQRVTLRCSPRSGDLSVYWYQQSLDQGLQFLIQYYNGEERAKGNILERFSAQQFPDLHSELNLSSLELGDSALYFCASSAPPGQGFEKLFFGSGTQLSVL.

V gene TRBV6-5 combines with J gene TRBJ2-7; TRBD2 is a possible D gene (6 bases). Germline CDR1 reads MNHEY; CDR2 reads SVGAGI. The length of the CDR3 is 15 residues. The ends were cut back, 6 bases at V and 2 bases at J, with 17 bases in the middle. This CDR3 is CASSRRGTSPYEQYF. CDR3 DNA: TGTGCCAGCAGCCGGAGGGGAACAAGCCCCTACGAGCAGTACTTC.

V gene TRBV6-5 combines with J gene TRBJ2-7; TRBD1 or TRBD2 may be the D gene (5 bases each). The CDR3 covers 14 residues. The V gene's germline CDR1 is MNHEY and CDR2 SVGAGI. V lost 5 bases to trimming and J lost 3 bases, with 14 bases between them. CDR3 sequence reads: CASSSRDGSYEQYF. The CDR3 DNA reads as TGTGCCAGCAGTAGTAGGGACGGAAGCTACGAGCAGTACTTC.

The chain joins TRBV28 to TRBJ2-5; 8 positions agree with TRBD1. The end of the DNA aligns better with TRBJ2-7, so the J call may be wrong. The V gene's germline CDR1 is MDHEN and CDR2 SYDVKM. This CDR3 region has 13 residues. CDR3 region: CASSPTGDYEQYF. Written as DNA, the CDR3 is TGTGCCAGCAGTCCGACAGGGGACTACGAGCAGTACTTC.

This clone was observed a handful of times. This sequence joins TRBV9 and TRBJ2-2; D unresolved. From germline, CDR1 is SGDLS and CDR2 YYNGEE. This CDR3 is built from 12 residues. Trimming took off 7 bases at V and 0 bases at J, with 4 bases between the two ends. The CDR3 sequence: CASGTNTGELFF. The CDR3 DNA is TGTGCCAGCGGAACGAACACCGGGGAGCTGTTTTTT.

This clone was seen only once. This chain joins TRBV10-1 and TRBJ2-3; 9 bases map to TRBD2. This CDR3 is 16 amino acids long. Germline CDR1 and CDR2: WNHNN and SYGVQD (reference sequence). V shed 1 base, J shed 0 bases, and the junction held 2 bases outside the gene matches. In DNA form, the CDR3 reads TGCGCCAGCAGTGAGTACGCGGGGGGGAGCACAGATACGCAGTATTTT. This sequence encodes CASSEYAGGSTDTQYF.

As DNA, the CDR3 is TGTGCCAGCAGTGAATGGAGACAGGGGAGGGACAATGAGCAGTTCTTC. Amino acid sequence: CASSEWRQGRDNEQFF. This sequence joins TRBV25-1 and TRBJ2-1; possible D gene TRBD1, 8 bases. The V end was cut by 1 base, the J end by 5 bases, with 15 bases between. The CDR3 consists of 16 residues. CDR1 and CDR2 from the germline V gene are MGHDK and SYGVNS.

V is TRBV5-1 and J is TRBJ1-3; weak D call: TRBD1 (6 bases). CDR1 is SGHRS, CDR2 YFSETQ, per germline. Trimming took 3 bases from V and 2 from J, leaving 15 bases between them. The CDR3 length is 16 residues. The CDR3 bases are TGCGCCAGCAGCTGGGACAAACGCTGGACTGGAAACACCATATATTTT. It is translated as CASSWDKRWTGNTIYF.

Concerning this clone itself: Other DNA sequences from this sample encode an identical CDR3 as well. The chain combines TRBV9 with TRBJ2-1, with 8 positions matching TRBD1. The germline CDR1 and CDR2 sequences are SGDLS and YYNGEE. The trim removed 0 bases at V and 6 bases at J, leaving 2 bases unmatched. The CDR3 spans 14 residues. The CDR3 bases are TGTGCCAGCAGCGTAGGCACAGGGGGCAATGAGCAGTTCTTC. Amino acid sequence: CASSVGTGGNEQFF.

With regard to this clone: The same CDR3 arises from other DNA sequences in this sample as well. V and J are TRBV9 and TRBJ2-1; a weak D match, TRBD1 (5 bases). CDR1 and CDR2 from the germline V gene are SGDLS and YYNGEE. The V end was cut by 0 bases, the J end by 7 bases, with 5 bases between. CDR3 length: 12 amino acids. CDR3 sequence: CASSVEGNEQFF. The DNA of the CDR3 is TGTGCCAGCAGCGTAGAGGGGAATGAGCAGTTCTTC.